A single sample gave rise to the 8 T cell receptor beta chains below, sequenced in a study of blood T cell repertoires in COVID-19. The method was immunoSEQ multiplex PCR; TCRdb's version includes in-frame clones alone and lacks a portion of them. The table has around 94,000 clones, 80% to 95% seen once. Input material: peripheral blood. These receptors originate from a woman aged 45-59 years with COVID-19, enrolled during active disease.

The chain links TRBV5-1 to TRBJ1-6; D unclear. V lost 2 bases to trimming and J lost 8 bases, with 8 bases between them. Germline-derived CDR1 and CDR2 are SGHRS and YFSETQ. The CDR3 extends over 13 amino acids. The CDR3 region is CASSLDTYSPLHF. CDR3 nucleotide sequence: TGCGCCAGCAGCTTAGACACTTATTCACCCCTCCACTTT. The complete variable domain, with remaining parts taken from reference TRBV5-1 and TRBJ1-6, reads KAGVTQTPRYLIKTRGQQVTLSCSPISGHRSVSWYQQTPGQGLQFLFEYFSETQRNKGNFPGRFSGRQFSNSRSEMNVSTLELGDSALYLCASSLDTYSPLHFGNGTRLTVT.

CDR3 sequence (DNA): TGTGCCAGCAGCTTTAGACAGGCGAACACTGAAGCTTTCTTT. It is translated as CASSFRQANTEAFF. The J gene is TRBJ1-1, the V gene TRBV5-8, with D tentatively TRBD1 (6 bases). V dropped 2 bases and J dropped 1 base, with 9 bases sitting between them. Germline V gene sequence: CDR1 SGHTS, CDR2 YDEGEE. This CDR3 contains 14 residues.

This rearrangement joins TRBV6-5 to TRBJ2-7; tentative D call: TRBD1 (5 bases). Per the germline V gene, CDR1 is MNHEY and CDR2 is SVGAGI. The CDR3 contains 13 residues. The germline V and J ends were trimmed by 5 bases and 3 bases, with 11 bases remaining between them. The chain's CDR3 is CASSLGQVYEQYV. CDR3 DNA: TGTGCCAGCAGTCTCGGACAAGTCTACGAGCAGTACGTC.

V and J are TRBV11-2 and TRBJ1-2; D possibly corresponds to TRBD1 (6 bases). With 3 bases removed from V and 7 bases from J, the gap between germline ends came to 12 bases. The V gene's germline CDR1 is SGHAT and CDR2 FQNNGV. There are 13 residues in the CDR3. The DNA of the CDR3 is TGTGCCAGCAGCTTCGCCGACAGGTCTGGCTACACCTTC. Encoded protein: CASSFADRSGYTF. Supplemented by reference TRBV11-2 and TRBJ1-2, the full variable domain reads EAGVAQSPRYKIIEKRQSVAFWCNPISGHATLYWYQQILGQGPKLLIQFQNNGVVDDSQLPKDRFSAERLKGVDSTLKIQPAKLEDSAVYLCASSFADRSGYTFGSGTRLTVV.

The V call is TRBV18, the J call TRBJ1-1; the D gene is possibly TRBD1 (5 bases). V lost 6 bases, J lost 10 bases, and 15 bases lay in between. This CDR3 is 12 amino acids long. Germline assignment: CDR1 KGHSH and CDR2 LQKENI. The CDR3 DNA is TGTGCCAGCTCCACGACTCAGGGATCAGCTTTCTTT. It yields the protein CASSTTQGSAFF.

V gene TRBV13 combines with J gene TRBJ1-2; 9 positions agree with TRBD1. CDR3 length: 15 residues. Germline CDR1 reads PRHDT; CDR2 reads FYEKMQ (reference sequence). V dropped 6 bases and J dropped 6; count of bases not matched to a gene: 11. The CDR3 here is CASRIGGQGADGYTF. The CDR3 DNA follows: TGTGCCAGCAGAATAGGGGGACAGGGAGCCGATGGCTACACCTTC.

A few counts support this clone. The chain has TRBV5-4 and TRBJ1-4, with a possible D match to TRBD1 (5 bases). The CDR3 spans 15 residues. V was pared by 0 bases and J by 2 bases, with 8 bases between. Germline V gene lookup returns CDR1 SGHNT and CDR2 YYREEE (reference sequence). The CDR3 DNA follows: TGTGCCAGCAGCTTGGAGACAGAGACTAATGAAAAACTGTTTTTT. Translation: CASSLETETNEKLFF.

The chain links TRBV5-1 to TRBJ1-1, with 11 bases matching TRBD1. Germline CDR1 and CDR2: SGHRS and YFSETQ. The CDR3 is made up of 14 amino acids. V lost 3 bases and J lost 4; bases outside the gene matches: 2. DNA for the CDR3: TGCGCCAGCAGCTCAGGACAGGGGGCCACTGAAGCTTTCTTT. Translating gives CASSSGQGATEAFF.